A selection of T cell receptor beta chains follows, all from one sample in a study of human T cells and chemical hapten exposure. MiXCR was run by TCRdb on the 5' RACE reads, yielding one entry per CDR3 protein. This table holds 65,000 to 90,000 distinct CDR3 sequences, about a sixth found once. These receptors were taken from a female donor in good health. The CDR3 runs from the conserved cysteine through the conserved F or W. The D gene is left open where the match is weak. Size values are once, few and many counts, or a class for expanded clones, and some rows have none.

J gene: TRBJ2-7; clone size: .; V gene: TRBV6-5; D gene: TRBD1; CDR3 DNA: TGTGCCAGCAGGGACAGGGTTGCCTACGAGCAGTACTTC; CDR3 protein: CASRDRVAYEQYF
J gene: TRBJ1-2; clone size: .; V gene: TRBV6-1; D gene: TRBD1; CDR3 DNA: TGTGCCAGCAGGATACAGGGGGTGGATGGCTACACCTTC; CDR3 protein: CASRIQGVDGYTF
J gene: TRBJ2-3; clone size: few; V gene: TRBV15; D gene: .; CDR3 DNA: TGTGCCACCAGCAGGGAGAGTCTGAGCACAGATACGCAGTATTTT; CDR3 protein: CATSRESLSTDTQYF
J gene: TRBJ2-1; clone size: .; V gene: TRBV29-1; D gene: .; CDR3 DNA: TGCAGCGTTCCCGGGATCTACAATGAGCAGTTCTTC; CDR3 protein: CSVPGIYNEQFF
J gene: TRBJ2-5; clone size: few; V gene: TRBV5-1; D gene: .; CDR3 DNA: TGCGCCAGCAGCTTTTCAGGGGAAGAGACCCAGTACTTC; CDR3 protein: CASSFSGEETQYF
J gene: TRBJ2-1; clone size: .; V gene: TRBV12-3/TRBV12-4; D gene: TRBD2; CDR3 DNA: TGTGCCAGCAGGGGAGGGGATGAGATCCCGGCCCATGAGCAGTTCTTC; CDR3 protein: CASRGGDEIPAHEQFF
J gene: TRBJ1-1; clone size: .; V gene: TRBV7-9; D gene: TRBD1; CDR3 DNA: TGTGCCAGCAGCTTAGGAGACAGGGGATTCATGAACACTGAAGCTTTCTTT; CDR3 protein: CASSLGDRGFMNTEAFF
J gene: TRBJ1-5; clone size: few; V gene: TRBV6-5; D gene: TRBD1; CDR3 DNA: TGTGCCAGCAGTTCCTCCAGGGGGGCGGGTCAGCCCCAGCATTTT; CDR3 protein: CASSSSRGAGQPQHF
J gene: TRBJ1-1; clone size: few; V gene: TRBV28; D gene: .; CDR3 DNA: TGTGCCAGCAGCTCCGGGGGGGGGCTGGGGTACACTGAAGCTTTCTTT; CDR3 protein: CASSSGGGLGYTEAFF
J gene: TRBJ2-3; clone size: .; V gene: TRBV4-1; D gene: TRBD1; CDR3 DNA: TGCGCCAGCAGTGCAAAAAAGGGGGCCGGCACAGATACGCAGTATTTT; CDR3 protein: CASSAKKGAGTDTQYF
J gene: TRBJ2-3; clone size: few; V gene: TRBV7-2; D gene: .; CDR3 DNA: TGTGCCAGCAGCTTAGCGCGTTCTGGGGGGCTAGGCACAGATACGCAGTATTTT; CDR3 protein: CASSLARSGGLGTDTQYF
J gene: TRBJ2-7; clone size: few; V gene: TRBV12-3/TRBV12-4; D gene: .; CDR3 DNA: TGTGCCAGCACTCTTACGAGACAGGACACCTACGAGCAGTACTTC; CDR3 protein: CASTLTRQDTYEQYF
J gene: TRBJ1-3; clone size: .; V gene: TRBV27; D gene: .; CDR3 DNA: TGTGCCAGCCACGTGACAGCTGGAAACACCATATATTTT; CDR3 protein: CASHVTAGNTIYF
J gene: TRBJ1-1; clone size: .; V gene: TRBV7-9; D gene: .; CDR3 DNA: TGTGCCAGCAGCGAAAGTCAGGTAGGCACTGAAGCTTTCTTT; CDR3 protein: CASSESQVGTEAFF
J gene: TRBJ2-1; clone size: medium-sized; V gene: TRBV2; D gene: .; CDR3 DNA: TGTGCCAGCAGGCCCACGACTACCGTTGATTACAATGAGCAGTTCTTC; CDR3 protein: CASRPTTTVDYNEQFF
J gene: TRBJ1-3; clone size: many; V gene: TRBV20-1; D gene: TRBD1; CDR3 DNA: TGCAGTGCGGCCGACAGGGGGTCGGGAAACACCATATATTTT; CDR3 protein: CSAADRGSGNTIYF